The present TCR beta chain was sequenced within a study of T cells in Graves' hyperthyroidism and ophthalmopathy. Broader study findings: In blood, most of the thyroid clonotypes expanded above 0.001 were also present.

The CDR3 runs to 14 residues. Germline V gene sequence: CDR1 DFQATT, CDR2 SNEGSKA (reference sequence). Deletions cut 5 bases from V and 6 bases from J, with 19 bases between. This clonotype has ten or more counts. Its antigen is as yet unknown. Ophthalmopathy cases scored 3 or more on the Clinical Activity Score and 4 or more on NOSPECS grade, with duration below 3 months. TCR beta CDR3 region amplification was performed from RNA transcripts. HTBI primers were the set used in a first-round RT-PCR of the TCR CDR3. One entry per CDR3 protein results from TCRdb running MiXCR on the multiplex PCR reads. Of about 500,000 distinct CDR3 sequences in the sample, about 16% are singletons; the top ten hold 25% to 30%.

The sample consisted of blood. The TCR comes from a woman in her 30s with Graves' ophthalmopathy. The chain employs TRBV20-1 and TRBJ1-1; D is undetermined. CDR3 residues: CSASRPTFNAEAFF. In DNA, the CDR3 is TGCAGTGCTTCTCGACCCACATTCAACGCTGAAGCTTTCTTT.